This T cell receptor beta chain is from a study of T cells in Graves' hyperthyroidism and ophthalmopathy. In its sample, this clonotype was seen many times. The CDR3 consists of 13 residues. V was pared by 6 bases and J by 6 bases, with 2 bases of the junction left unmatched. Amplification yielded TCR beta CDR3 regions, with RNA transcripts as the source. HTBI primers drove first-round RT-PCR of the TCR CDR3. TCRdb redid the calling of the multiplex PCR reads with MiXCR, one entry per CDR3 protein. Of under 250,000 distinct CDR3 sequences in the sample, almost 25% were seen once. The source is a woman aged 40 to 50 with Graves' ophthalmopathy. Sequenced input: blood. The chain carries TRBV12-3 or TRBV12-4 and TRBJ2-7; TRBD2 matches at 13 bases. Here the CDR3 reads CASRLAGGSEQYF. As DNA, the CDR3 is TGTGCCAGCAGACTAGCGGGAGGGTCCGAGCAGTACTTC.